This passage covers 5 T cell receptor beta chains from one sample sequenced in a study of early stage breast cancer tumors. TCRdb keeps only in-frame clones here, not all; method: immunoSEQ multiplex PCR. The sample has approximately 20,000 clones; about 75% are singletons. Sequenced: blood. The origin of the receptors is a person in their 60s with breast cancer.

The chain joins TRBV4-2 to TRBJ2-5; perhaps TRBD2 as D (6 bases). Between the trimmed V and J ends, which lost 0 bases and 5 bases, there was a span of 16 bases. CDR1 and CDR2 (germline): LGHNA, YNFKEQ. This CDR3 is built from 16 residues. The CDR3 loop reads CASSQEGRGGMETQYF. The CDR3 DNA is TGTGCCAGCAGCCAAGAAGGGCGGGGAGGTATGGAGACCCAGTACTTC.

The CDR3 sequence: CASSFSRGSYNEQFF. The CDR3 nucleotides are TGTGCCAGCAGTTTTTCGCGGGGTTCCTACAATGAGCAGTTCTTC. The chain joins TRBV27 to TRBJ2-1, with a possible D match to TRBD2 (6 bases). Germline CDR1 is MNHEY and CDR2 is SMNVEV (reference sequence). Deletions cut 3 bases from V and 1 base from J, with 10 bases between. This CDR3 has 15 amino acids.

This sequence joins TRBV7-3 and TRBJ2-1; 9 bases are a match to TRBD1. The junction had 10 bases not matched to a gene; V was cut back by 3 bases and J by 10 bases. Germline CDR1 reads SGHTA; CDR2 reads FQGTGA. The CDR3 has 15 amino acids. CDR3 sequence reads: CASSFGQGFEGEQFF. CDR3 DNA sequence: TGTGCCAGCAGCTTCGGACAGGGGTTTGAGGGGGAGCAGTTCTTC.

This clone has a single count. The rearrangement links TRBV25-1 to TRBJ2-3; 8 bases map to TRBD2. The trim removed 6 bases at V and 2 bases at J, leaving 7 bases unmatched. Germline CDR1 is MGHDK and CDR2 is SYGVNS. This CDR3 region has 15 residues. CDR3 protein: CASRKAGELTDTQYF. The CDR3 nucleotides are TGTGCCAGCAGAAAAGCGGGGGAGCTCACAGATACGCAGTATTTT.

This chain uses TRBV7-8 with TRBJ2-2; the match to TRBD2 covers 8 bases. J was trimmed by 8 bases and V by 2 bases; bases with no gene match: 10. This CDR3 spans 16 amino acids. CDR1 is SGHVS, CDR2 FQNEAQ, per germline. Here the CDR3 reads CASSLSLAGGVGELFF. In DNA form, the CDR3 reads TGTGCCAGCAGCTTAAGCCTAGCGGGTGGCGTTGGGGAGCTGTTTTTT.